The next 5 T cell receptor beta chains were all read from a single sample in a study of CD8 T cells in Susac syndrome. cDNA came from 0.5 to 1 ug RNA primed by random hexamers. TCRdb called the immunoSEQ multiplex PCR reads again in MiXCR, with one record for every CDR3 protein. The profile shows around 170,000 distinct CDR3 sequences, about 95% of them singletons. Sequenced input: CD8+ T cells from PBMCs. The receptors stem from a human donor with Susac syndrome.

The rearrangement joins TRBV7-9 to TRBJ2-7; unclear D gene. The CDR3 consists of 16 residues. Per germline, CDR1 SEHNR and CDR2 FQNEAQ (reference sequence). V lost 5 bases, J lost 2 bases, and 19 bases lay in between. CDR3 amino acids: CASSPVIGRQTYEQYF. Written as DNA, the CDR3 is TGTGCCAGCAGCCCAGTTATAGGTCGGCAGACCTACGAGCAGTACTTC.

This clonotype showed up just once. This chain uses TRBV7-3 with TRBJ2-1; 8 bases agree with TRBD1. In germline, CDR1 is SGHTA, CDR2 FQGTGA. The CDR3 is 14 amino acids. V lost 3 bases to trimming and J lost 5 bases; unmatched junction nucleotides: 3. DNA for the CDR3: TGTGCCAGCAGCTTCGGACAGGGCCACAATGAGCAGTTCTTC. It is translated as CASSFGQGHNEQFF.

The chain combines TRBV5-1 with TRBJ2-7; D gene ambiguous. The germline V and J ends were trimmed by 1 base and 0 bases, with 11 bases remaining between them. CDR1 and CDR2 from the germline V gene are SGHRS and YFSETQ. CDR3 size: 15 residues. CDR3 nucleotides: TGCGCCAGCAGCTTGTCGTCAGCTTTCTCCTACGAGCAGTACTTC. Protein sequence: CASSLSSAFSYEQYF.

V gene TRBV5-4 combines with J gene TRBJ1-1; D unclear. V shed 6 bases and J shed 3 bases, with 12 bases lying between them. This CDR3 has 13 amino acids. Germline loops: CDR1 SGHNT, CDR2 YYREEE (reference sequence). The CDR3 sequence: CASIRDAHTEAFF. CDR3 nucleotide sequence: TGTGCCAGCATCAGAGACGCGCACACTGAAGCTTTCTTT.

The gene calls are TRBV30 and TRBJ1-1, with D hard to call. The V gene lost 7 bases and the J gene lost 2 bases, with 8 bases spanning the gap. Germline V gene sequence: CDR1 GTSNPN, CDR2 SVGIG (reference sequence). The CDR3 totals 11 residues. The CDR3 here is CASTLNTEAFF. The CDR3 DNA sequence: TGTGCCTCCACATTAAACACTGAAGCTTTCTTT.